The T cell receptor (beta chain) under discussion was sequenced for a study of shared T cell receptors in the human thymus. CDR1 is SGHDT, CDR2 YYEEEE, per germline. There are 17 residues in the CDR3. V was clipped by 2 bases and J by 0 bases, with 15 bases between them. Sequencing used immunoSEQ multiplex PCR; TCRdb keeps in-frame clones, though not all of them. The sample yields roughly 660,000 clones, roughly 90% seen once. These data also featured in a second study, about human thymus T cells. That source notes: The people who donated were healthy Finnish babies having corrective surgery for congenital heart defects. The thymus tissue came from resections taken during corrective heart surgery.

Material for sequencing was thymocytes. The J gene is TRBJ1-5, the V gene TRBV5-6; D remains ambiguous. The source of this sequence is a boy younger than two with a congenital heart defect. Here the CDR3 reads CASSFERRADSNQPQHF. The CDR3 nucleotides are TGTGCCAGCAGCTTCGAGAGGCGGGCAGATAGCAATCAGCCCCAGCATTTT.